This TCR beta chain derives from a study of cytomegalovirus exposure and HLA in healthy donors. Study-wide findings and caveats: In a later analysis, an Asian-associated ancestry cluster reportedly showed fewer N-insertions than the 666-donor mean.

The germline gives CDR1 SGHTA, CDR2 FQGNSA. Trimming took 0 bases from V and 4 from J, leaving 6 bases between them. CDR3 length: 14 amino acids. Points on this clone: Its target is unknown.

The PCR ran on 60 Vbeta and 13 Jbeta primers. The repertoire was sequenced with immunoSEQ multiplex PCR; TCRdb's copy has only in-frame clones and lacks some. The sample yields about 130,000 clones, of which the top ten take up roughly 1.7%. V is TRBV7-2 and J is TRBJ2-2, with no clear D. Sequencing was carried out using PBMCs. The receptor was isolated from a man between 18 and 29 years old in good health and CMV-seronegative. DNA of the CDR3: TGTGCCAGCAGCTTAGCAGCTGGCACCGGGGAGCTGTTTTTT. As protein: CASSLAAGTGELFF. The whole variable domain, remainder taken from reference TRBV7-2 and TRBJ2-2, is GAGVSQSPSNKVTEKGKDVELRCDPISGHTALYWYRQSLGQGLEFLIYFQGNSAPDKSGLPSDRFSAERTGGSVSTLTIQRTQQEDSAVYLCASSLAAGTGELFFGEGSRLTVL.